A single sample gave rise to the 18 T cell receptor beta chains below, sequenced in a study of brain T cells in children with intractable seizures. Only in-frame clones appear in the TCRdb table, and some are missing; sequencing was by immunoSEQ multiplex PCR. The top ten hold 0.35% to 0.4% of the sample, which has 62,000 or so clones, 90% to 97% seen once. The sequencing used peripheral blood, collected at surgery. The receptors were sampled from a boy under three years old with focal cortical dysplasia and intractable seizures.

The V gene is TRBV5-1, the J gene TRBJ2-3; D is perhaps TRBD2 (6 bases). Germline V gene lookup returns CDR1 SGHRS and CDR2 YFSETQ. This CDR3 has 16 residues. The V and J ends lost 2 bases and 5 bases respectively, with 18 bases between them. The CDR3 DNA is TGCGCCAGCAGCTTATCCGCGCCCGGGGGTGGAGATACGCAGTATTTT. This sequence encodes CASSLSAPGGGDTQYF.

The chain links TRBV3-1 (or the pseudogene TRBV3-2) to TRBJ1-5, with no clear D. Per the germline V gene, CDR1 is LGHDT and CDR2 is YNNKEL (reference sequence). The ends were cut back, 0 bases at V and 5 bases at J, with 11 bases in the middle. The CDR3 runs to 15 residues. CDR3 coding DNA: TGTGCCAGCAGCCAAGATATGACGGAAGATCAGCCCCAGCATTTT. Residues: CASSQDMTEDQPQHF.

This clone was counted once. The chain couples TRBV3-1 (or the pseudogene TRBV3-2) to TRBJ2-1, with D perhaps TRBD2 (6 bases). The V gene's germline CDR1 is LGHDT and CDR2 YNNKEL (reference sequence). The CDR3 consists of 16 residues. Deletions cut 3 bases from V and 2 bases from J, with 14 bases between. The CDR3: CASSHIRDWTYNEQFF. CDR3 DNA sequence: TGTGCCAGCAGCCACATCCGGGACTGGACCTACAATGAGCAGTTCTTC.

This clone appeared once. The chain couples TRBV4-2 to TRBJ2-1, with 11 bases identical to TRBD2. The ends lost 5 bases at V and 4 bases at J; junction bases unmatched: 7. From germline, CDR1 is LGHNA and CDR2 YNFKEQ. The CDR3 runs 16 residues. The CDR3 here is CASSSLAGEKYNEQFF. DNA for the CDR3: TGTGCCAGCAGCTCACTAGCGGGAGAAAAGTACAATGAGCAGTTCTTC.

This sequence joins TRBV4-1 and TRBJ2-5, with 12 bases identical to TRBD2. The junction had 10 bases not matched to a gene; V was cut back by 0 bases and J by 2 bases. CDR3 size: 19 residues. Germline V gene data show CDR1 as MGHRA and CDR2 as YSYEKL. The CDR3 sequence is CASSQDVGLAGRWQETQYF. The DNA of the CDR3 is TGCGCCAGCAGCCAAGATGTCGGACTAGCGGGGCGGTGGCAAGAGACCCAGTACTTC.

The chain is built from TRBV11-3 and TRBJ2-7; perhaps TRBD1 as D (7 bases). This CDR3 spans 12 amino acids. The V end was cut by 2 bases, the J end by 6 bases, with 8 bases between. Germline lookup yields CDR1 SGHNT and CDR2 YENEEA. The CDR3 protein is CASSLQGGEQYF. The CDR3 nucleotides read TGTGCCAGCAGCTTACAGGGGGGCGAGCAGTACTTC.

This chain uses TRBV7-2 with TRBJ2-5; 8 bases are a match to TRBD2. Trimming removed 3 bases from V and 5 bases from J; junction bases left unmatched: 8. Germline V gene sequence: CDR1 SGHTA, CDR2 FQGNSA. This CDR3 spans 15 amino acids. This chain's CDR3 is CASSFAGLGGETQYF. As DNA, the CDR3 is TGTGCCAGCAGCTTCGCGGGACTAGGGGGGGAGACCCAGTACTTC.

This clone has a single count. V gene TRBV3-1 (or the pseudogene TRBV3-2) combines with J gene TRBJ1-5, with 7 bases aligning to TRBD1. V trimming: 1 base; J trimming: 3 bases; junction bases outside the gene matches: 12. The CDR3 length is 18 residues. Germline CDR1 reads LGHDT; CDR2 reads YNNKEL (reference sequence). CDR3 region: CASSQGAYGRGYNQPQHF. CDR3 nucleotides: TGTGCCAGCAGCCAAGGGGCCTACGGCAGGGGGTACAATCAGCCCCAGCATTTT.

The rearrangement joins TRBV4-1 to TRBJ1-5, with TRBD1 as a possible D gene (6 bases). The V gene's germline CDR1 is MGHRA and CDR2 YSYEKL. V was cut by 6 bases and J by 4 bases, with 16 bases left in between. The CDR3 runs 15 residues. The CDR3 here is CASRFRDNANQPQHF. As DNA, the CDR3 is TGCGCCAGCAGGTTCCGGGACAACGCTAATCAGCCCCAGCATTTT.

This sequence joins TRBV10-3 and TRBJ2-3; TRBD2 is a possible D gene (6 bases). Per germline, CDR1 ENHRY and CDR2 SYGVKD. V lost 2 bases to trimming and J lost 0 bases, with 9 bases between them. The CDR3 length is 15 residues. The DNA of the CDR3 is TGTGCCATCAGTGAGCGGCGGGATAGCACAGATACGCAGTATTTT. It specifies CAISERRDSTDTQYF.

This clone was picked up one time. The chain is built from TRBV25-1 and TRBJ1-4, with D uncertain. V lost 6 bases to trimming and J lost 7 bases, with 15 bases between them. Germline V gene lookup returns CDR1 MGHDK and CDR2 SYGVNS. The CDR3 extends over 14 amino acids. The CDR3 loop is CASSDSIFGEKLFF. The CDR3 bases are TGTGCCAGCAGCGACTCGATATTCGGTGAAAAACTGTTTTTT.

CDR3 bases: TGTGCCAGCAGTGAAGCGCTTGGGATGTCTGGAAACACCATATATTTT. Translating gives CASSEALGMSGNTIYF. The chain recombines TRBV6-1 with TRBJ1-3, with D hard to call. This CDR3 has 16 residues. Between the trimmed V and J ends, which lost 0 bases and 1 base, there was a span of 10 bases. Germline CDR1 and CDR2: MNHNS and SASEGT.

The gene calls are TRBV9 and TRBJ1-1, with 7 bases fitting TRBD1. The CDR3 contains 15 residues. Trimming removed 3 bases from V and 0 bases from J; junction bases left unmatched: 5. Germline V CDR1 and CDR2: SGDLS, YYNGEE. The CDR3 region has the DNA TGTGCCAGCAGCGGAGGGGACAGACTGAACACTGAAGCTTTCTTT. Translating gives CASSGGDRLNTEAFF.

CDR3 bases: TGTGCCAGCAGTACTAACATCGATAGCAATCAGCCCCAGCATTTT. Translated: CASSTNIDSNQPQHF. The chain joins TRBV28 to TRBJ1-5; D is unresolved. V gave up 5 bases and J gave up 0 bases, with 11 bases separating them. CDR1 is MDHEN and CDR2 is SYDVKM in the germline V gene. The CDR3 consists of 15 residues.

The rearrangement joins TRBV5-4 to TRBJ2-1; perhaps TRBD1 as D (6 bases). V gave up 3 bases and J gave up 14 bases, with 15 bases separating them. CDR1 SGHNT and CDR2 YYREEE come from the germline V gene (reference sequence). The CDR3 contains 12 residues. The CDR3 region is CASSWYGGPKFF. In DNA form, the CDR3 reads TGTGCCAGCAGCTGGTATGGGGGCCCAAAGTTCTTC.

This chain connects TRBV19 to TRBJ1-5, with a weak D call TRBD1 (5 bases). The germline CDR1 and CDR2 sequences are LNHDA and SQIVND (reference sequence). The length of the CDR3 is 15 residues. V dropped 4 bases and J dropped 3 bases, with 13 bases sitting between them. The DNA of the CDR3 is TGTGCCAGTAGTAAGGGGACGTTGAACAATCAGCCCCAGCATTTT. This codes for CASSKGTLNNQPQHF.

The CDR3 DNA follows: TGTGCCAGCAGGGGGACTACCCTCCAAGAGACCCAGTACTTC. It yields the protein CASRGTTLQETQYF. The gene calls are TRBV2 and TRBJ2-5, with 7 bases lining up with TRBD2. The CDR3 sequence is 14 residues long. V trimming: 6 bases; J trimming: 1 base; junction bases outside the gene matches: 5. The germline V gene encodes CDR1 SNHLY and CDR2 FYNNEI.

The gene calls are TRBV4-2 and TRBJ2-3; 13 bases agree with TRBD2. Losses at the gene ends were 0 bases for V and 0 bases for J; bases not matched to a gene: 9. CDR1 is LGHNA, CDR2 YNFKEQ, per germline. The CDR3 sequence is 20 residues long. The CDR3 loop is CASSQDRLRLAGGSTDTQYF. The CDR3 DNA reads TGTGCCAGCAGCCAAGACCGCCTGAGACTAGCGGGGGGCAGCACAGATACGCAGTATTTT.